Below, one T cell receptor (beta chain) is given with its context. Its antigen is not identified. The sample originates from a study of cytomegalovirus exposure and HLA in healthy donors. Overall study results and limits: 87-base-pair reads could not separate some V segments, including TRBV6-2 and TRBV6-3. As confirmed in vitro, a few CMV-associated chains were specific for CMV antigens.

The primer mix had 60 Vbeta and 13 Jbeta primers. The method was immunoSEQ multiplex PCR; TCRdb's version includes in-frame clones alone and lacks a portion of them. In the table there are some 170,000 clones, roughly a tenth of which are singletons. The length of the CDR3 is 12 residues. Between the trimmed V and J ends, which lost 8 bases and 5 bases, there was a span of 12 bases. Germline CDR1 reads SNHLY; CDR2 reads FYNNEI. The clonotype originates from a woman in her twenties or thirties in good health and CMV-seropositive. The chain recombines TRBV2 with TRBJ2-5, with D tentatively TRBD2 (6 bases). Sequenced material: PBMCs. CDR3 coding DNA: TGTGCCAGCGGGAGGAGCTGGGAGACCCAGTACTTC. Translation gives CASGRSWETQYF.